This entry is about one T cell receptor beta chain. This CDR3 has 17 residues. The germline V gene encodes CDR1 SEHNR and CDR2 FQNEAQ (reference sequence). The V end lost 1 base, the J end lost 0 bases, and 12 bases lay between the germline ends. The data were taken from a study of T cell changes during pregnancy in multiple sclerosis. Method: immunoSEQ multiplex PCR; TCRdb's copy keeps in-frame clones and lacks some. Of over 65,000 clones listed, around 93% are singletons. This sequence originates from a female donor in good health, enrolled as a control in a pregnancy study. The sequences come from peripheral blood, collected in the first trimester of pregnancy. The chain uses TRBV7-9 and TRBJ2-2, with D perhaps TRBD2 (6 bases). CDR3 protein: CASSLGRRGPNTGELFF. The CDR3 nucleotides are TGTGCCAGCAGCTTAGGGCGGAGGGGACCGAACACCGGGGAGCTGTTTTTT.